This entry lists 21 T cell receptor beta chains sequenced from one sample in a study of T cell changes during pregnancy in multiple sclerosis. Sequenced by immunoSEQ multiplex PCR; TCRdb stores in-frame clones only, minus some. This table holds about 77,000 clones, about 92% found once. The sequencing used peripheral blood, collected after pregnancy. Receptors originate from a female donor in good health, enrolled as a control in a pregnancy study.

V and J are TRBV5-1 and TRBJ2-2, with TRBD2 as a possible D gene (7 bases). CDR1 is SGHRS and CDR2 is YFSETQ in the germline V gene. Trimming left V 5 bases short and J 4 bases short, with 15 bases between. This CDR3 is 15 amino acids long. CDR3 residues: CASSGRDTITGELFF. Here the CDR3 DNA reads TGCGCCAGCAGTGGGAGGGACACCATCACCGGGGAGCTGTTTTTT.

The J gene is TRBJ2-2, the V gene TRBV9, with 14 bases matching TRBD2. In germline, CDR1 is SGDLS, CDR2 YYNGEE. This CDR3 is built from 17 residues. Trimming at V came to 4 bases and at J to 1 base, leaving 3 bases not matched to a gene. The CDR3 loop is CASSWGLAGENTGELFF. The CDR3 nucleotides are TGTGCCAGCAGCTGGGGACTAGCGGGAGAGAACACCGGGGAGCTGTTTTTT. The variable domain in full, with the rest retrieved from reference TRBV9 and TRBJ2-2, is DSGVTQTPKHLITATGQRVTLRCSPRSGDLSVYWYQQSLDQGLQFLIQYYNGEERAKGNILERFSAQQFPDLHSELNLSSLELGDSALYFCASSWGLAGENTGELFFGEGSRLTVL.

This CDR3 is CASSLGTGGAIDTQYF. In DNA, the CDR3 is TGTGCCAGCAGCTTAGGGACAGGGGGCGCGATCGATACGCAGTATTTT. The rearrangement uses TRBV13 and TRBJ2-3, with 10 positions matching TRBD1. This CDR3 spans 16 amino acids. The ends lost 0 bases at V and 6 bases at J; junction bases unmatched: 6. Germline lookup yields CDR1 PRHDT and CDR2 FYEKMQ (reference sequence). Filled out from reference TRBV13 and TRBJ2-3, the complete variable domain reads AAGVIQSPRHLIKEKRETATLKCYPIPRHDTVYWYQQGPGQDPQFLISFYEKMQSDKGSIPDRFSAQQFSDYHSELNMSSLELGDSALYFCASSLGTGGAIDTQYFGPGTRLTVL.

The rearrangement links TRBV9 to TRBJ2-1; TRBD2 matches at 8 bases. Unmatched junction bases numbered 9, after V lost 0 bases and J lost 4 bases. Germline assignment: CDR1 SGDLS and CDR2 YYNGEE. The CDR3 has 17 residues. CDR3: CASSVVGQAGAYNEQFF. In DNA form, the CDR3 reads TGTGCCAGCAGCGTAGTCGGTCAAGCGGGAGCGTACAATGAGCAGTTCTTC.

The gene calls are TRBV15 and TRBJ2-1; TRBD2 matches 12 bases. J was trimmed by 3 bases and V by 5 bases; bases with no gene match: 5. The CDR3 is 16 amino acids. CDR1 LNHNV and CDR2 YYDKDF come from the germline V gene (reference sequence). The CDR3 here is CATSPSGGADYNEQFF. The CDR3 DNA sequence: TGTGCCACCAGCCCTAGCGGGGGGGCTGACTACAATGAGCAGTTCTTC.

The chain joins TRBV10-3 to TRBJ1-5; 9 bases map to TRBD1. Germline V lookup: CDR1 ENHRY, CDR2 SYGVKD. The length of the CDR3 is 15 residues. The junction had 6 bases not matched to a gene; V was cut back by 4 bases and J by 5 bases. The CDR3 DNA follows: TGTGCCATCAGTGCGGGACAGGGTAAAGATCAGCCCCAGCATTTT. Amino acids: CAISAGQGKDQPQHF.

This clone has just one count. The chain joins TRBV18 to TRBJ1-4; 8 bases are shared with TRBD1. The CDR3 has 18 residues. The trim removed 3 bases at V and 0 bases at J, leaving 9 bases unmatched. Looked up from germline, CDR1 is KGHSH and CDR2 is LQKENI. The CDR3 protein is CASSPAAATGATNEKLFF. For the CDR3, the DNA is TGTGCCAGCTCACCCGCTGCTGCGACAGGGGCAACTAATGAAAAACTGTTTTTT.

The J gene is TRBJ2-2, the V gene TRBV28, with D possibly TRBD2 on 7 matching bases. V was cut by 7 bases and J by 8 bases, with 20 bases left in between. Germline V lookup: CDR1 MDHEN, CDR2 SYDVKM. The CDR3 is made up of 15 amino acids. The CDR3 sequence is CASISRGQGYGELFF. DNA of the CDR3: TGTGCCAGCATCTCGCGGGGGCAGGGCTATGGGGAGCTGTTTTTT.

This chain uses TRBV6-5 with TRBJ2-1; TRBD2 matches 8 bases. The V gene's germline CDR1 is MNHEY and CDR2 SVGAGI. With 11 bases clipped from V and 4 bases from J, the junction kept 7 bases outside the gene matches. The CDR3 extends over 13 amino acids. CDR3: CAVRGGPYNEQFF. For the CDR3, the DNA is TGTGCCGTCCGGGGGGGGCCATACAATGAGCAGTTCTTC.

The chain recombines TRBV9 with TRBJ1-3; D is uncertain. V was cut by 3 bases and J by 7 bases, with 8 bases left in between. The CDR3 loop spans 12 amino acids. Germline V gene data show CDR1 as SGDLS and CDR2 as YYNGEE. This CDR3 is CASSATWNTIYF. DNA of the CDR3: TGTGCCAGCAGCGCCACATGGAACACCATATATTTT.

This chain uses TRBV11-1 with TRBJ2-2, with TRBD1 matching 7 bases. The J segment lost 0 bases and the V segment lost 3 bases, leaving 7 bases of the junction unmatched. This CDR3 region has 17 residues. In germline, CDR1 is SGHAT, CDR2 FQDESV (reference sequence). DNA of the CDR3: TGTGCCAGCAGCTTGTACTCCGGGACAGCGAACACCGGGGAGCTGTTTTTT. It encodes CASSLYSGTANTGELFF.

The chain joins TRBV7-8 to TRBJ2-5, with TRBD1 as a possible D gene (5 bases). V lost 1 base, J lost 3 bases, and 12 bases lay in between. CDR1 is SGHVS, CDR2 FQNEAQ, per germline. The CDR3 contains 15 residues. CDR3 bases: TGTGCCAGCAGCTTAGAAGGACACAAAGAAGAGACCCAGTACTTC. Translating it yields CASSLEGHKEETQYF.

The chain recombines TRBV4-1 with TRBJ2-6; D perhaps matches TRBD1 (5 bases). The V and J ends lost 4 bases and 1 base respectively, with 17 bases between them. The CDR3 contains 18 residues. Germline lookup yields CDR1 MGHRA and CDR2 YSYEKL. CDR3 loop: CASSPTRVIGSGANVLTF. CDR3 DNA sequence: TGCGCCAGCAGCCCCACCAGGGTAATAGGTTCTGGGGCCAACGTCCTGACTTTC.

The chain is built from TRBV7-2 and TRBJ1-3, with 7 bases lining up with TRBD1. The V and J ends lost 5 bases and 1 base, in that order; junction bases with no gene match: 8. The germline V gene encodes CDR1 SGHTA and CDR2 FQGNSA. This CDR3 contains 16 residues. Written as DNA, the CDR3 is TGTGCCAGCAGCCCTCAGGGGGTCATATCTGGAAACACCATATATTTT. It yields the protein CASSPQGVISGNTIYF.

This clone came up a few times. The chain employs TRBV6-1 and TRBJ1-5, with a weak D call TRBD1 (5 bases). With 6 bases removed from V and 9 bases from J, the gap between germline ends came to 18 bases. CDR1 is MNHNS, CDR2 SASEGT, per germline. CDR3 length: 14 amino acids. CDR3 region: CASRTTITQGPQHF. Here the CDR3 DNA reads TGTGCCAGCAGAACCACTATAACCCAGGGGCCCCAGCATTTT.

This sequence joins TRBV2 and TRBJ2-7; D might be TRBD1 (5 bases). Trimming pared 8 bases from V and 2 bases from J, leaving 10 bases between. In germline, CDR1 is SNHLY, CDR2 FYNNEI. This CDR3 contains 12 residues. CDR3: CASAGSPYEQYF. The CDR3 bases are TGTGCCAGCGCAGGGTCACCCTACGAGCAGTACTTC.

This chain joins TRBV7-2 and TRBJ1-1, with D unresolved. The V end lost 2 bases, the J end lost 11 bases, and 12 bases lay between the germline ends. CDR3 length: 12 amino acids. Germline lookup yields CDR1 SGHTA and CDR2 FQGNSA. The DNA for the CDR3 is TGTGCCAGCAGCTTAACGTCCAGCGAGGCTTTCTTT. The encoded protein is CASSLTSSEAFF.

J is TRBJ2-7 and V is TRBV27; 8 bases match TRBD2. V shed 2 bases, J shed 6 bases, and the junction held 6 bases outside the gene matches. CDR1 and CDR2 (germline): MNHEY, SMNVEV (reference sequence). The CDR3 totals 14 residues. The CDR3 sequence is CASSLTGGGLEQYF. The CDR3 DNA is TGTGCCAGCAGTTTAACGGGGGGGGGACTCGAGCAGTACTTC.

The rearrangement joins TRBV7-2 to TRBJ2-3, with TRBD2 matching 12 bases. Germline V gene sequence: CDR1 SGHTA, CDR2 FQGNSA. The CDR3 extends over 15 amino acids. V was pared by 4 bases and J by 5 bases, with 4 bases of the junction left unmatched. CDR3 nucleotide sequence: TGTGCCAGCAGCTCCCTGACTAGCGGGAGAGATACGCAGTATTTT. Protein product: CASSSLTSGRDTQYF.

The chain couples TRBV7-8 to TRBJ1-2; D might be TRBD1 (6 bases). V dropped 5 bases and J dropped 2 bases, with 12 bases sitting between them. CDR1 SGHVS and CDR2 FQNEAQ come from the germline V gene. This CDR3 is built from 14 residues. This CDR3 is CASSRTEKNYGYTF. Here the CDR3 DNA reads TGTGCCAGCAGCCGGACAGAAAAGAACTATGGCTACACCTTC.

As DNA, the CDR3 is TGTGCCAGCAGACCCACGACACAGCACTATGGCTACACCTTC. Its translation is CASRPTTQHYGYTF. The genes are TRBV6-5 and TRBJ1-2; D gene unclear. Per the germline V gene, CDR1 is MNHEY and CDR2 is SVGAGI. This CDR3 comprises 14 residues. Trimming left V 6 bases short and J 3 bases short, with 14 bases between.